Sequencing of this T cell receptor beta chain was carried out in a study of blood T cell repertoires in COVID-19. On the study more broadly: Samples taken during acute and convalescent COVID-19 were collected in the United States, Italy and Spain. From T cells, B-cell-depleted T cells, or PBMCs came the material, which was cDNA or gDNA.

Trimming at V came to 2 bases and at J to 6 bases, leaving 3 bases not matched to a gene. Germline V gene data show CDR1 as SNHLY and CDR2 as FYNNEI. This CDR3 has 13 residues. As processed by the authors: Estimates of nucleated cell counts were drawn from the amplification of reference gene primers. Clones were sequenced by immunoSEQ multiplex PCR, and TCRdb holds only the in-frame ones, with some missing. V and J calls and clone size follow that table, whereas D and trimming were derived from the DNA. There are 140,000 or so clones in the sample; 80% to 85% occur only once, and about 4% lies in the top ten.

This sequence was found in a woman older than 75 with acute or convalescent COVID-19. The rearrangement joins TRBV2 to TRBJ2-7; 8 bases line up with TRBD1. The sequenced sample was peripheral blood. The CDR3 loop reads CASSERDRSEQYF. The CDR3 DNA is TGTGCCAGCAGTGAAAGGGACAGGTCCGAGCAGTACTTC.